Listed below are T cell receptor beta chains from one sample, sequenced in a study of blood T cell repertoires in COVID-19. Sequencing used immunoSEQ multiplex PCR; TCRdb keeps in-frame clones, though not all of them. The sample includes over 130,000 clones, approximately 84% of them seen just once. Sequencing was done on a sample of PBMCs or T cells enriched from blood (not recorded which). These receptors were collected from a woman between 18 and 29 years old who had been exposed to COVID-19. The CDR3 runs from the conserved cysteine through the conserved F or W. Each record gives: D gene, J gene, V gene, clone size, CDR3 DNA, CDR3 protein. A D gene is named only where the DNA matches it firmly. Clone size is not always given. Where it is, it says once, few, many or a class for expanded clones.

.	TRBJ2-7	TRBV11-2	.	TGTGCCAGCAGCAAGGGGCACGAGCAGTACTTC	CASSKGHEQYF
.	TRBJ1-3	TRBV5-5	.	TGTGCCAGCAGCTCCCTGAGTGGAAACACCATATATTTT	CASSSLSGNTIYF
TRBD2	TRBJ2-3	TRBV9	.	TGTGCCAGCAGCGTATATAGTAGAACGGGAGGAGGGGATACGCAGTATTTT	CASSVYSRTGGGDTQYF
TRBD1	TRBJ2-1	TRBV19	few	TGTGCGACAGGGTCAGGATACAATGAGCAGTTCTTC	CATGSGYNEQFF
.	TRBJ2-5	TRBV2	.	TGTGCCAGCAGTGAATCAGTCCGGGGGCAAGAGACCCAGTACTTC	CASSESVRGQETQYF
TRBD1	TRBJ1-2	TRBV6-5	.	TGTGCCAGCAGTTCTCCGGGACAGGGTAACTATGGCTACACCTTC	CASSSPGQGNYGYTF
.	TRBJ1-1	TRBV19	.	TGTGCCACCGCCGGACAGCCCAGACTTTTGAACACTGAAGCTTTCTTT	CATAGQPRLLNTEAFF
.	TRBJ1-1	TRBV6-5	.	TGTGCCAGCAGTTACTCGGGGAGGAGCACTGAAGCTTTCTTT	CASSYSGRSTEAFF
.	TRBJ1-5	TRBV7-9	.	TGTGCCAGCAGCTTAAGTACAAATAATCAGCCCCAGCATTTT	CASSLSTNNQPQHF
TRBD2	TRBJ2-1	TRBV11-1	.	TGTGCCAGCAGCTCGACTAGCGGGAGCTCCTACAATGAGCAGTTCTTC	CASSSTSGSSYNEQFF
.	TRBJ1-1	TRBV29-1	.	TGCAGCGCGCGTCGGGGGACTGAAGCTTTCTTT	CSARRGTEAFF
TRBD1	TRBJ1-1	TRBV27	.	TGTGCCAGCGGACAGGGGGAAGCTTTCTTT	CASGQGEAFF
.	TRBJ1-1	TRBV2	.	TGTGCCAGCAGTTTCAGGGGAGGGGGTGGTTTCTTT	CASSFRGGGGFF
.	TRBJ1-6	TRBV19	.	TGTGCCAGTAGTATCGGAGGACTTCACTATAATTCACCCCTCCACTTT	CASSIGGLHYNSPLHF
TRBD1	TRBJ2-3	TRBV30	.	TGTGCCTGGAGTGTAGAGGGACAGGCTAGGCGTACGTATTTT	CAWSVEGQARRTYF
TRBD1	TRBJ1-5	TRBV24-1	.	TGTGCCACCAAGGGACAGGGGCGCAATCAGCCCCAGCATTTT	CATKGQGRNQPQHF
TRBD2	TRBJ2-3	TRBV27	.	TGTGCCAGCAGTTTAGCAGCGGGAGGTACCACAGATACGCAGTATTTT	CASSLAAGGTTDTQYF
.	TRBJ2-7	TRBV5-6	.	TGTGCCAGCAGCCCCCGAGGGTTATACGAGCAGTACTTC	CASSPRGLYEQYF
.	TRBJ1-3	TRBV19	.	TGTGCCAGTAGTCTAGGACTGATGAACTCTGGAAACACCATATATTTT	CASSLGLMNSGNTIYF
.	TRBJ1-1	TRBV27	.	TGTGCCAGCAGTTTCCGGGGAGATGGGGAAGCTTTCTTT	CASSFRGDGEAFF
TRBD1	TRBJ1-5	TRBV9	.	TGTGCCAGCAGCCACCGGGACAGGGATCCAGAAAGCTTTCCCAATCAGCCCCAGCATTTT	CASSHRDRDPESFPNQPQHF
TRBD2	TRBJ2-7	TRBV4-1	.	TGCGCCAGCAGCCGGACGGGGGGGACCTACGAGCAGTACTTC	CASSRTGGTYEQYF
.	TRBJ1-5	TRBV4-1	.	TGCGCCAGCAGCCAAGATGGGATTCGGGGGGATAGCAATCAGCCCCAGCATTTT	CASSQDGIRGDSNQPQHF
.	TRBJ1-6	TRBV30	.	TGTGCCTGGAGCACAGGGAATTCACCCCTCCACTTT	CAWSTGNSPLHF
TRBD2	TRBJ2-1	TRBV19	.	TGTGCCAGTAGCGGCCTAGCGGGAGATAGGAACGGGAATGAGCAGTTCTTC	CASSGLAGDRNGNEQFF
.	TRBJ2-7	TRBV21-1	.	TGTGCCAGCAGCAAAGCAACTAGCGGGAGCTACGAGCAGTACTTC	CASSKATSGSYEQYF
.	TRBJ2-6	TRBV28	.	TGTGCCAGCAGTTTGGGGGGCTCTGGGGCCAACGTCCTGACTTTC	CASSLGGSGANVLTF
TRBD1	TRBJ1-1	TRBV5-4	few	TGTGCCAGCAGCGGGACAGTAAACACTGAAGCTTTCTTT	CASSGTVNTEAFF
.	TRBJ2-3	TRBV19	.	TGTGCCAGTGGGCCCTGGCGGGGAAAAGCAGATACGCAGTATTTT	CASGPWRGKADTQYF
.	TRBJ2-7	TRBV11-3	.	TGTGCCAGCAGCAAGACGGGGGACGACTACGAGCAGTACTTC	CASSKTGDDYEQYF
TRBD2	TRBJ2-1	TRBV19	once	TGTGCCAGTACAGCTAGCGGGAATGAGCAGTTCTTC	CASTASGNEQFF
.	TRBJ1-5	TRBV4-1	.	TGCGCCAGCAGCCAACTACAGGATCAGCCCCAGCATTTT	CASSQLQDQPQHF
TRBD1	TRBJ2-3	TRBV25-1	.	TGTGCCAGCAGCAAGGACAGGGGGAGCACAGATACGCAGTATTTT	CASSKDRGSTDTQYF
TRBD2	TRBJ2-1	TRBV19	.	TGTGCCAGTAGTCTGACTAGCGGGGCCAATGAGCAGTTCTTC	CASSLTSGANEQFF
TRBD1	TRBJ2-3	TRBV24-1	.	TGTGCCACCAGTGAAACAGGGGGCGCCCCGTCGAATACGCAGTATTTT	CATSETGGAPSNTQYF
.	TRBJ2-5	TRBV5-1	.	TGCGCCAGCAGCTTAAGTGGGGCACGTCAAGAGACCCAGTACTTC	CASSLSGARQETQYF
.	TRBJ2-3	TRBV5-1	.	TGCGCCAGCAGCCAGGGGTGGACCACTAGCACAGATACGCAGTATTTT	CASSQGWTTSTDTQYF
.	TRBJ2-3	TRBV9	.	TGTGCCAGCAGCGTAGCCCCCGCGGGGCGCACAGATACGCAGTATTTT	CASSVAPAGRTDTQYF
.	TRBJ2-7	TRBV24-1	many	TGTGCCACCAGTGACCCCGGGAAGGGGACATCCTACGAGCAGTACTTC	CATSDPGKGTSYEQYF
.	TRBJ2-3	TRBV2	.	TGTGCCAGCAGCGGGGAGACAGATACGCAGTATTTT	CASSGETDTQYF
TRBD2	TRBJ2-1	TRBV4-2	.	TGTGCCAGCAGCCAAGGGACTAGCGGGGAGTCTAGGCAGTTCTTC	CASSQGTSGESRQFF
TRBD2	TRBJ2-3	TRBV3-1/TRBV3-2	.	TGTGCCAGCAGCCAAGTTCATACTAGCGGGGGGAACACAGATACGCAGTATTTT	CASSQVHTSGGNTDTQYF
TRBD1	TRBJ1-2	TRBV27	.	TGTGCCAGCAGTTTTAACGACAGGGAATTACATGGCTACACCTTC	CASSFNDRELHGYTF
TRBD1	TRBJ2-1	TRBV6-4	.	TGTGCCAGCAGCCAAGGAGGGCAGGGGGCCGATGAGCAGTTCTTC	CASSQGGQGADEQFF
TRBD2	TRBJ2-1	TRBV7-2	.	TGTGCCAGCAGCTTTCCCTCTAGCGGGGTTAACAATGAGCAGTTCTTC	CASSFPSSGVNNEQFF
TRBD2	TRBJ2-1	TRBV7-9	.	TGTGCCAGCAGCTTATCAGGACTAGCGGGAAGGCCCTACAATGAGCAGTTCTTC	CASSLSGLAGRPYNEQFF
.	TRBJ2-1	TRBV27	few	TGTGCCAGCCGACACATGATCTACAATGAGCAGTTCTTC	CASRHMIYNEQFF
TRBD1	TRBJ2-7	TRBV13	.	TGTGCCAGCAGCAATTGGGACAGGGGGTACGAGCAGTACTTC	CASSNWDRGYEQYF
.	TRBJ1-4	TRBV4-1	once	TGCGCCAGCAGCCAAGAAGAGAGTCGGGCTAATGAAAAACTGTTTTTT	CASSQEESRANEKLFF
TRBD1	TRBJ1-2	TRBV28	.	TGTGCCAGCACCCCCGACAGGGGACATGGCTACACCTTC	CASTPDRGHGYTF
TRBD2	TRBJ2-3	TRBV30	few	TGTGCCTGGACTAGCGGGAGCACAGATACGCAGTATTTT	CAWTSGSTDTQYF
TRBD1	TRBJ1-1	TRBV27	.	TGTGCCAGCAGTGCGGGACAGAGCACTGAAGCTTTCTTT	CASSAGQSTEAFF
TRBD1	TRBJ2-7	TRBV4-1	.	TGCGCCAGCAGGCGGACAGGGGAGGACGAGCAGTACTTC	CASRRTGEDEQYF
.	TRBJ2-7	TRBV28	.	TGTGCCAGCAGTTTAGGATACCGGGAGACCTCCTACGAGCAGTACTTC	CASSLGYRETSYEQYF
.	TRBJ2-1	TRBV5-1	.	TGCGCCAGCAGCAATAGCGGAACCTACAATGAGCAGTTCTTC	CASSNSGTYNEQFF
.	TRBJ1-2	TRBV7-9	.	TGTGCCAGCAGCTACTCCCAACAGGGCTTGGATGGCTACACCTTC	CASSYSQQGLDGYTF
TRBD2	TRBJ2-1	TRBV25-1	.	TGTGCCAGCAGTGGATGGGCGGGAGAGGTCGGTGAGCAGTTCTTC	CASSGWAGEVGEQFF
TRBD2	TRBJ2-1	TRBV5-6	.	TGTGCCAGCAGCAATGGCTACCTAGCGGGGATGAGCTCCTACAATGAGCAGTTCTTC	CASSNGYLAGMSSYNEQFF